The 5 T cell receptor beta chains below were found in one sample sequenced in a study of CD8 T cells in ankylosing spondylitis. TCRdb processed the 5' RACE reads anew with MiXCR; each CDR3 protein has one entry. This sample has about 250,000 distinct CDR3 sequences, with 32% found just once. The sample consisted of blood, either unsorted or a sorted T cell fraction (not recorded which). The source of these receptors is a male donor with ankylosing spondylitis or in good health (not recorded which).

The CDR3 region has the DNA TGCAGCGTTGCCTCAGGGGAGGCCTACGAGCAGTACTTC. As protein: CSVASGEAYEQYF. The chain recombines TRBV29-1 with TRBJ2-7; D may be TRBD1 or TRBD2 (6 bases each). The CDR3 spans 13 residues. V was cut by 4 bases and J by 2 bases, with 12 bases left in between. Looked up from germline, CDR1 is SQVTM and CDR2 is ANQGSEA.

This chain connects TRBV20-1 to TRBJ2-1, with a possible D match to TRBD2 (5 bases). Trimming cost V 6 bases and J 0 bases, with 15 bases left between them. This CDR3 is built from 15 residues. Germline CDR1 is DFQATT and CDR2 is SNEGSKA (reference sequence). The CDR3, as DNA: TGCAGTGCCGAAGGCCGAGGAGGCTCCTACAATGAGCAGTTCTTC. Translated: CSAEGRGGSYNEQFF.

This clonotype was seen only a few times. The gene calls are TRBV10-3 and TRBJ1-1, with D perhaps TRBD1 (5 bases). The CDR3 has 15 residues. The V end lost 0 bases, the J end lost 5 bases, and 13 bases lay between the germline ends. In germline, CDR1 is ENHRY, CDR2 SYGVKD. CDR3: CAISESKVKGTEAFF. CDR3 nucleotide sequence: TGTGCCATCAGTGAGTCTAAGGTTAAGGGGACTGAAGCTTTCTTT.

The V and J genes are TRBV5-6 and TRBJ2-7; 8 nucleotides line up with TRBD1. This CDR3 region has 14 residues. The germline V gene has CDR1 SGHDT and CDR2 YYEEEE. V shed 2 bases and J 3 bases; nucleotides not matched to a gene: 4. The CDR3 bases are TGTGCCAGCAGCTTCCTAGACAGGGGCTACGAGCAGTACTTC. It codes for CASSFLDRGYEQYF.

The rearrangement joins TRBV12-3 or TRBV12-4 to TRBJ2-3; D remains unclear. Trimming pared 8 bases from V and 4 bases from J, leaving 16 bases between. CDR3 length: 14 amino acids. This CDR3 reads CASAPQLRADTQYF. In DNA form, the CDR3 reads TGTGCCAGCGCACCCCAACTAAGGGCAGATACGCAGTATTTT.